This T cell receptor beta chain was observed in a study of T-cell memory formation after mild COVID-19. General study results and limits: A second wave expanding day 15 to 37 was CD4+-biased; contracting clones were balanced. In pre-infection memory, a portion of responding clones appeared, which suggested that cross-reactive memory joined. Whether second-wave clones peaking at day 37 were SARS-CoV-2 specific went unconfirmed.

Constant-segment-primed 5'RACE gave TCR alpha and TCR beta cDNA libraries with sample barcodes and UMIs. TCRdb itself ran the 5' RACE reads through MiXCR, one entry per CDR3 protein. Among hundreds of thousands of distinct CDR3 sequences listed, approximately 29% were seen once. For this clonotype: Its antigen is unidentified.

The clonotype was recovered from an adult woman who had mild COVID-19 (a few samples of this study predate the infection). Cell type and time point are not known. The sequenced material came from PBMCs or a T cell subset sorted from them (not recorded which).

The DNA for the CDR3 is TGTGCCAGCACCGCGTCACCACAAGAGACCCAGTACTTC. Amino acid sequence: CASTASPQETQYF. The chain couples TRBV7-2 to TRBJ2-5; D remains ambiguous. This CDR3 comprises 13 residues. CDR1 and CDR2 (germline): SGHTA, FQGNSA. V was clipped by 7 bases and J by 2 bases, with 11 bases between them.